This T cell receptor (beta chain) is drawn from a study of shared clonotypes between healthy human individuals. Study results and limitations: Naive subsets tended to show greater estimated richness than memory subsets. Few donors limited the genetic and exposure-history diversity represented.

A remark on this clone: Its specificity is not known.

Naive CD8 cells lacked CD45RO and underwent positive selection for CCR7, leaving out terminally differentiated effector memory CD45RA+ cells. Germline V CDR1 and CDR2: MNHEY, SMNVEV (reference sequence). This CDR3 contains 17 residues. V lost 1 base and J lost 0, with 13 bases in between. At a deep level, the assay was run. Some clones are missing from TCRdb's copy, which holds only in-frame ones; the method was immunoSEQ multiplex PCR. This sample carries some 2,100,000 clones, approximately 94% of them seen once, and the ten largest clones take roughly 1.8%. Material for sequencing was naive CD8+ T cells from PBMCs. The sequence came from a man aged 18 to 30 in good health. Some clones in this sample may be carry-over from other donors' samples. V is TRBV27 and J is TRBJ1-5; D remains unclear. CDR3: CASSLLGIPYSNQPQHF. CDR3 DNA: TGTGCCAGCAGTTTATTAGGGATCCCTTATAGCAATCAGCCCCAGCATTTT.